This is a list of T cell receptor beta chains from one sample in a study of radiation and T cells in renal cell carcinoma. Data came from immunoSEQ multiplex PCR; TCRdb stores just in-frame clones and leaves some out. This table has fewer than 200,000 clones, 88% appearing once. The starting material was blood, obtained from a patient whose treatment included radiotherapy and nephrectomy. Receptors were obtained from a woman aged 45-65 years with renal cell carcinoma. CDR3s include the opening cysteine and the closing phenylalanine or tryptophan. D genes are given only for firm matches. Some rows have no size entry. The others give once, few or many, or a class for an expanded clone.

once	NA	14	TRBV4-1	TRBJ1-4	CASSQDSRREKLFF	TGCGCCAGCAGCCAAGACTCGAGAAGAGAAAAACTGTTTTTT
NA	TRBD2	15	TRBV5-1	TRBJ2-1	CASSLEAGAYNEQFF	TGCGCCAGCAGCTTGGAGGCGGGGGCCTACAATGAGCAGTTCTTC
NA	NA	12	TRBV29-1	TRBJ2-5	CSVVSGEETQYF	TGCAGCGTTGTTTCCGGGGAGGAGACCCAGTACTTC
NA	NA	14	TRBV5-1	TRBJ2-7	CASSLTQGSYEQYF	TGCGCCAGCAGCTTGACCCAGGGCTCCTACGAGCAGTACTTC
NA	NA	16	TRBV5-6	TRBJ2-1	CASSLVPGGVYNEQFF	TGTGCCAGCAGCTTGGTCCCAGGGGGGGTCTACAATGAGCAGTTCTTC
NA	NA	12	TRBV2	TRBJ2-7	CASTSSADEQYF	TGTGCCAGCACCTCCAGCGCGGATGAGCAGTACTTC
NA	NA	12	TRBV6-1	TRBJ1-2	CAVGVPSYGYTF	TGTGCCGTGGGGGTTCCCTCCTATGGCTACACCTTC
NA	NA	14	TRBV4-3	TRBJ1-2	CASSQDRSDYGYTF	TGCGCCAGCAGCCAAGACAGGAGCGACTATGGCTACACCTTC
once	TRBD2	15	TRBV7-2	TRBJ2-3	CASSLQAGDTDTQYF	TGTGCCAGCAGCTTGCAAGCGGGGGACACAGATACGCAGTATTTT
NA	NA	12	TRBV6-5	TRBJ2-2	CASSSRGGELFF	TGTGCCAGCAGTTCGCGTGGCGGGGAGCTGTTTTTT
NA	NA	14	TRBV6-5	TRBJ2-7	CASSSQGLTYEQYF	TGTGCCAGCAGTTCGCAGGGGCTAACCTACGAGCAGTACTTC
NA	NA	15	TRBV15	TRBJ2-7	CATSRDRGQPYEQYF	TGTGCCACCAGCAGAGATAGGGGACAACCCTACGAGCAGTACTTC
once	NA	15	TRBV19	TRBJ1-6	CASSKEGLEGSPLHF	TGTGCCAGTAGTAAAGAAGGGCTCGAGGGGTCACCCCTCCACTTT
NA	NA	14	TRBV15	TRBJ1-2	CATSTGGADYGYTF	TGTGCCACCAGTACGGGGGGCGCTGACTATGGCTACACCTTC
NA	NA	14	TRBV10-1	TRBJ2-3	CASSGGGSTDTQYF	TGCGCCAGCAGTGGGGGAGGCTCCACAGATACGCAGTATTTT
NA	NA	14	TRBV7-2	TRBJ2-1	CASSSSGQYNEQFF	TGTGCCAGCAGCTCCTCCGGGCAATACAATGAGCAGTTCTTC
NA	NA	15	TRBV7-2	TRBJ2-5	CASSLASRVQETQYF	TGTGCCAGCAGCTTAGCCAGCCGAGTTCAAGAGACCCAGTACTTC
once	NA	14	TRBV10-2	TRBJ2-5	CASSEVQGMQTQYF	TGCGCCAGCAGTGAGGTCCAGGGGATGCAGACCCAGTACTTC
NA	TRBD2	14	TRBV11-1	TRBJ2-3	CASSTQRDTDTQYF	TGTGCCAGCAGCACGCAGCGGGACACAGATACGCAGTATTTT
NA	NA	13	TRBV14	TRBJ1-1	CASSRRWNTEAFF	TGTGCCAGCAGCCGCCGGTGGAACACTGAAGCTTTCTTT
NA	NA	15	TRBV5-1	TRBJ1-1	CASSLEGAMGNEAFF	TGCGCCAGCAGCTTGGAAGGGGCGATGGGGAATGAAGCTTTCTTT
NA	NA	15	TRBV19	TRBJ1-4	CASSIVGTTNEKLFF	TGTGCCAGTAGTATTGTTGGGACAACTAATGAAAAACTGTTTTTT
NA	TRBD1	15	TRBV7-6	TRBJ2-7	CASSSLPGQSYEQYF	TGTGCCAGCAGCTCCCTCCCGGGACAGAGCTACGAGCAGTACTTC
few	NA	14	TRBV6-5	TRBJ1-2	CASSERGQAYGYTF	TGTGCCAGCAGCGAAAGGGGACAAGCCTATGGCTACACCTTC
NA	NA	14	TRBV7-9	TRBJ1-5	CASSSAASFRAQHF	TGTGCCAGCAGCTCTGCCGCCTCGTTTCGAGCCCAGCATTTT
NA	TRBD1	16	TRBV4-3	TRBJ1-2	CASSQLTGQGGYGYTF	TGCGCCAGCAGCCAACTAACAGGACAGGGAGGGTATGGCTACACCTTC
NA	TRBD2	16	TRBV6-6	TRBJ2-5	CASSTTSGRTKETQYF	TGTGCCAGCAGTACGACTAGCGGGAGGACAAAAGAGACCCAGTACTTC
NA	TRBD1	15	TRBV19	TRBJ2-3	CASGPRQGATDTQYF	TGTGCCAGTGGCCCCCGGCAGGGGGCCACAGATACGCAGTATTTT
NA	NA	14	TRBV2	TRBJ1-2	CASRGIWAYYGYTF	TGTGCCAGCAGAGGGATTTGGGCCTACTATGGCTACACCTTC
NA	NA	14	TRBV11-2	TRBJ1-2	CASSQRESNYGYTF	TGTGCCAGCAGCCAAAGGGAGTCTAACTATGGCTACACCTTC
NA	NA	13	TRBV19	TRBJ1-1	CASSITRNTEAFF	TGTGCCAGTAGTATAACACGGAACACTGAAGCTTTCTTT
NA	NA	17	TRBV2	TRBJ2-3	CASSDPLGRQKPDTQYF	TGTGCCAGCAGTGACCCTTTGGGACGCCAAAAGCCAGATACGCAGTATTTT
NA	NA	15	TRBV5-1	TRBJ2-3	CASSLDSGSTDTQYF	TGCGCCAGCAGCTTGGATTCGGGTTCAACAGATACGCAGTATTTT
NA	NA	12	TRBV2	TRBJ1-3	CASSQTGNTIYF	TGTGCCAGCAGCCAAACTGGAAACACCATATATTTT
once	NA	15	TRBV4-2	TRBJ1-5	CASSQFGQSNQPQHF	TGTGCCAGCAGCCAATTTGGACAAAGCAATCAGCCCCAGCATTTT
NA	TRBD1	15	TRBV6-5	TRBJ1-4	CASRGTGTANEKLFF	TGTGCCAGCAGAGGCACCGGGACAGCTAATGAAAAACTGTTTTTT
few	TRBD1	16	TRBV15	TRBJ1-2	CATSKGPGQGNYGYTF	TGTGCCACCAGCAAAGGGCCGGGACAGGGTAACTATGGCTACACCTTC
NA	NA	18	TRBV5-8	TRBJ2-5	CASSLVFLLGTQQETQYF	TGTGCCAGCAGCTTGGTTTTTTTGCTCGGGACACAACAAGAGACCCAGTACTTC
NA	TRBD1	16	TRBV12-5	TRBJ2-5	CASGSPGTGRSETQYF	TGTGCTAGTGGTTCCCCGGGGACAGGACGATCGGAGACCCAGTACTTC
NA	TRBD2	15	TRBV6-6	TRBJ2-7	CASNDSGGTAYEQYF	TGTGCCAGCAACGATAGCGGGGGGACGGCCTACGAGCAGTACTTC
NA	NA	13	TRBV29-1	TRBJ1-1	CSVGGSPNTEAFF	TGCAGCGTTGGAGGCAGTCCAAACACTGAAGCTTTCTTT
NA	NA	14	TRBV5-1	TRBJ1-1	CASSWGSMNTEAFF	TGCGCCAGCAGTTGGGGATCCATGAACACTGAAGCTTTCTTT
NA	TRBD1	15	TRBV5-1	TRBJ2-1	CASSLATGSYNEQFF	TGCGCCAGCAGCTTGGCGACAGGGTCATACAATGAGCAGTTCTTC
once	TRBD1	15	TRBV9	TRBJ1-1	CASSVVSTGDTEAFF	TGTGCCAGCAGCGTAGTTTCAACAGGGGACACTGAAGCTTTCTTT
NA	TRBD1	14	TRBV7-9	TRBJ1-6	CASSTTGENSPLHF	TGTGCCAGCAGCACGACAGGGGAGAATTCACCCCTCCACTTT
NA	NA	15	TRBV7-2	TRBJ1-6	CASSVDNLPNSPLHF	TGTGCCAGCAGCGTGGACAACCTACCTAATTCACCCCTCCACTTT
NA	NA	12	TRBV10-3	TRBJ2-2	CAISDNPGELFF	TGTGCCATCAGTGATAATCCCGGGGAGCTGTTTTTT
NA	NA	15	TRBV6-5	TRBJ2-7	CASTPGPQGAYEQYF	TGTGCCAGCACACCGGGACCCCAAGGCGCCTACGAGCAGTACTTC
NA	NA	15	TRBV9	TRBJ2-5	CASSVRDALGETQYF	TGTGCCAGCAGCGTGAGGGACGCCTTGGGGGAGACCCAGTACTTC
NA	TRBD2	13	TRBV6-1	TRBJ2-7	CASKLAAAYEQYF	TGTGCCAGCAAACTAGCGGCAGCCTACGAGCAGTACTTC
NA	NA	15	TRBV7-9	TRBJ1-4	CASSLQGLTNEKLFF	TGTGCCAGCAGCTTACAGGGTTTAACTAATGAAAAACTGTTTTTT
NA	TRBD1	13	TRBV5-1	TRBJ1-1	CASTQGAFAEAFF	TGCGCCAGCACCCAGGGGGCTTTCGCTGAAGCTTTCTTT
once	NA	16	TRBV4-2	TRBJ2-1	CASSQDLVGVYAEQFF	TGTGCCAGCAGCCAAGATCTGGTCGGGGTTTACGCTGAGCAGTTCTTC
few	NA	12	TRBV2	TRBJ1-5	CASGDWVRAQHF	TGTGCCAGCGGGGACTGGGTTAGGGCCCAGCATTTT
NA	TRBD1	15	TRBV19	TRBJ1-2	CASSIEGARRYGYTF	TGTGCCAGTAGTATTGAGGGGGCGAGGAGGTATGGCTACACCTTC
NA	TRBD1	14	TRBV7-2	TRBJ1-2	CASSLDRTNYGYTF	TGTGCCAGCAGCTTGGACAGGACGAACTATGGCTACACCTTC
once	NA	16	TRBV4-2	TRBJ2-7	CASSQDPSGRTYEQYF	TGTGCCAGCAGCCAAGATCCGTCAGGGAGAACCTACGAGCAGTACTTC
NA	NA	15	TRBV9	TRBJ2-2	CASSVDGLPGGELFF	TGTGCCAGCAGCGTAGACGGTCTCCCAGGCGGGGAGCTGTTTTTT
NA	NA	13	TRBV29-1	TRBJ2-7	CSPERGASYEQYF	TGCAGCCCCGAAAGGGGGGCCTCCTACGAGCAGTACTTC
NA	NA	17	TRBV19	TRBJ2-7	CASSEFTGPGEAYEQYF	TGTGCCAGTAGTGAATTTACAGGGCCCGGCGAAGCCTACGAGCAGTACTTC